One sample yielded the 23 T cell receptor beta chains listed below, sequenced in a study of blood T cells in healthy people across ages. A second PCR, run for about 6 to 11 cycles, used a sample-barcoded 5' primer plus a J-beta primer mix. TCRdb reanalysed the 5' RACE reads using MiXCR and keeps one entry per CDR3 protein. Of 850,000 to 1,000,000 distinct CDR3 sequences in the sample, roughly 47% are singletons; the top ten hold about 22%. Sequencing was done on a sample of blood. These receptors all stem from a woman aged 60 to 75 in good health.

CDR3 DNA sequence: TGTGCCAGCAGTTTAGAAGCGGGGGACACCGGGGAGCTGTTTTTT. As protein: CASSLEAGDTGELFF. The chain links TRBV27 to TRBJ2-2, with 8 bases aligning to TRBD2. The CDR3 has 15 residues. V shed 2 bases and J 3 bases; nucleotides not matched to a gene: 2. Germline V gives CDR1 MNHEY, CDR2 SMNVEV (reference sequence).

CDR3 coding DNA: TGCAGCGTTGGCGCGCCGAGCTCCTACAATGAGCAGTTCTTC. Protein product: CSVGAPSSYNEQFF. This chain uses TRBV29-1 with TRBJ2-1; D not certain. Germline CDR1 and CDR2: SQVTM and ANQGSEA. The CDR3 loop spans 14 amino acids. Between the trimmed V and J ends, which lost 4 bases and 0 bases, there was a span of 10 bases.

A few counts support this clonotype. The chain employs TRBV6-2 or TRBV6-3 and TRBJ2-6; D possibly uses TRBD1 or TRBD2 (5 bases each). The CDR3 loop spans 17 amino acids. V was shortened by 0 bases and J by 0 bases, with 9 bases between the two germline ends. Germline-derived CDR1 and CDR2 are MNHEY and SVGEGT. The CDR3 DNA is TGTGCCAGCAGTTACTCCCGGGGACCCTCTGGGGCCAACGTCCTGACTTTC. Amino acids: CASSYSRGPSGANVLTF.

V gene TRBV4-3 combines with J gene TRBJ2-1; maybe TRBD2 (6 bases). The last part of the DNA fits TRBJ2-7 better; the J call may be wrong. There are 16 residues in the CDR3. CDR1 and CDR2 (germline): LGHNA, YSLEER. The CDR3 is CASSQGDSSGPYEQYF. CDR3 bases: TGCGCCAGCAGCCAAGGGGACTCCTCGGGACCCTACGAGCAGTACTTC.

V usage is TRBV7-8 and J usage is TRBJ2-7, with 9 nucleotides matching TRBD1. The germline CDR1 and CDR2 sequences are SGHVS and FQNEAQ. The length of the CDR3 is 14 residues. The V and J ends lost 7 bases and 3 bases, in that order; junction bases with no gene match: 7. The CDR3 sequence: CASNWTGDFYEQYF. DNA for the CDR3: TGTGCCAGCAACTGGACAGGGGACTTCTACGAGCAGTACTTC.

CDR3 sequence reads: CSAMPRDFGQPQHF. The CDR3 nucleotides read TGCAGTGCTATGCCCCGGGACTTTGGACAGCCCCAGCATTTT. This rearrangement joins TRBV20-1 to TRBJ1-5; D is perhaps TRBD1 (5 bases). Germline CDR1 and CDR2: DFQATT and SNEGSKA (reference sequence). V was clipped by 4 bases and J by 7 bases, with 17 bases between them. This CDR3 comprises 14 residues.

This clonotype has more than one count but fewer than ten. J is TRBJ2-7 and V is TRBV2; no clear D. Germline V gene sequence: CDR1 SNHLY, CDR2 FYNNEI. CDR3 length: 14 amino acids. Between the trimmed V and J ends, which lost 4 bases and 6 bases, there was a span of 16 bases. This CDR3 is CASSGDLTVSEQYF. In nucleotides, the CDR3 is TGTGCCAGCAGTGGAGATCTTACTGTTTCCGAGCAGTACTTC.

The chain links TRBV4-1 to TRBJ2-7; tentatively, D is TRBD2 (5 bases). Trimming left V 3 bases short and J 0 bases short, with 15 bases between. The germline V gene encodes CDR1 MGHRA and CDR2 YSYEKL. The CDR3 length is 16 residues. The CDR3 DNA reads TGCGCCAGCAGCCAGAGAAGCGGTTTAACCTCCTACGAGCAGTACTTC. Amino acids: CASSQRSGLTSYEQYF.

The J gene is TRBJ2-7, the V gene TRBV5-1; 12 nucleotides match TRBD2. Germline V gene data show CDR1 as SGHRS and CDR2 as YFSETQ. The V and J ends lost 0 bases and 5 bases, in that order; junction bases with no gene match: 3. The CDR3 is 15 residues long. CDR3 region: CASSLGGTSGHEQYF. The CDR3 region has the DNA TGCGCCAGCAGCTTGGGCGGGACTAGCGGGCACGAGCAGTACTTC.

This clonotype came up many times. The genes are TRBV6-2 or TRBV6-3 and TRBJ2-7; weak D call: TRBD2 (5 bases). V lost 5 bases, J lost 2 bases, and 16 bases lay in between. CDR3 length equals 15 residues. CDR1 and CDR2 from the germline V gene are MNHEY and SVGEGT. The CDR3 region has the DNA TGTGCCAGCAGTCGCCAAGGTAGCGTGACCTACGAGCAGTACTTC. Its protein is CASSRQGSVTYEQYF.

The rearrangement uses TRBV4-2 and TRBJ2-7; tentatively, D is TRBD2 (5 bases). V lost 0 bases and J 10 bases, leaving 13 bases between the germline ends. The germline V gene has CDR1 LGHNA and CDR2 YNFKEQ. The CDR3 length is 13 residues. The CDR3 reads CASSQEAARAQYF. CDR3 DNA sequence: TGTGCCAGCAGCCAAGAGGCGGCGAGGGCCCAGTACTTC.

This clonotype turned up a few times. The chain joins TRBV7-2 to TRBJ2-7, with 9 bases matching TRBD1. Germline-derived CDR1 and CDR2 are SGHTA and FQGNSA. The CDR3 has 14 amino acids. The V gene end was trimmed by 5 bases and the J gene end by 3 bases; junction bases not matched to a gene: 5. CDR3 sequence (DNA): TGTGCCAGCAGCACCGGACAGGGGCGCTACGAGCAGTACTTC. Amino acids: CASSTGQGRYEQYF.

CDR3 nucleotide sequence: TGTGCCAGCAGCCAAAGGCGAGGGGAGGACATCCGGGATGAAAAACTGTTTTTT. Its protein product is CASSQRRGEDIRDEKLFF. The chain employs TRBV4-2 and TRBJ1-4, with D maybe TRBD1 (5 bases). The CDR3 is 18 residues long. Germline values: CDR1 LGHNA, CDR2 YNFKEQ. Trimming pared 2 bases from V and 6 bases from J, leaving 22 bases between.

This clonotype has a count of ten or more. A much bigger clone sits one base away, suggesting this may be a read error. The chain uses TRBV20-1 and TRBJ2-1, with 8 bases that match TRBD2. J gave up 6 bases and V 5 bases, and 18 bases lay outside the gene matches. Germline assignment: CDR1 DFQATT and CDR2 SNEGSKA (reference sequence). The CDR3 consists of 17 residues. CDR3 coding DNA: TGCAGTGCTTTTATTCCACCGGGACGAGCGGGGGTCAATGAGCAGTTCTTC. Amino acids: CSAFIPPGRAGVNEQFF.

The chain recombines TRBV21-1 with TRBJ1-2; whether TRBD1, the table's D call, matches the DNA was not checked. TRBV21-1 is noted as a pseudogene. The CDR3 has 11 amino acids. CDR3 in amino acids: CGGGYGYGYTF. The CDR3 nucleotides are TGTGGGGGGGGCTACGGCTATGGCTACACCTTC.

V gene TRBV6-5 combines with J gene TRBJ2-7; D not resolved. Germline loops: CDR1 MNHEY, CDR2 SVGAGI. This CDR3 is built from 12 residues. Between the trimmed V and J ends, which lost 2 bases and 4 bases, there was a span of 6 bases. The CDR3 region has the DNA TGTGCCAGCAGTTACCCTAAGTACGAGCAGTACTTC. It yields the protein CASSYPKYEQYF.

This chain joins TRBV28 and TRBJ1-6, with 8 bases that match TRBD1. The CDR3 has 13 residues. V shed 9 bases, J shed 10 bases, and the junction held 8 bases outside the gene matches. Per germline, CDR1 MDHEN and CDR2 SYDVKM. DNA for the CDR3: TGTGCCAGTACGACAGGGGATGGGTCACCCCTCCACTTT. Protein sequence: CASTTGDGSPLHF.

In this sample, this clonotype turned up many times. The chain joins TRBV28 to TRBJ2-3, with 8 bases matching TRBD1. Germline lookup yields CDR1 MDHEN and CDR2 SYDVKM. This CDR3 has 15 amino acids. The V segment lost 3 bases and the J segment 2 bases; nucleotides outside the gene matches: 4. The CDR3 reads CASSLGDRHTDTQYF. CDR3 in DNA: TGTGCCAGCAGTTTGGGGGACAGGCACACAGATACGCAGTATTTT.

This clonotype occurred a few times. The chain carries TRBV9 and TRBJ1-2; the D gene is possibly TRBD1 (6 bases). The CDR3 is 16 amino acids. The germline CDR1 and CDR2 sequences are SGDLS and YYNGEE. The ends were cut back, 3 bases at V and 3 bases at J, with 18 bases in the middle. The CDR3, as DNA: TGTGCCAGCAGCGACGAACTAGGGGGGTCATACTATGGCTACACCTTC. It encodes CASSDELGGSYYGYTF.

The gene calls are TRBV13 and TRBJ1-4; possible D gene TRBD1, 5 bases. With 3 bases removed from V and 3 bases from J, the gap between germline ends came to 11 bases. The CDR3 is 15 amino acids. Germline values: CDR1 PRHDT, CDR2 FYEKMQ (reference sequence). The CDR3 here is CASSFGGWSNEKLFF. The CDR3 DNA reads as TGTGCCAGCAGCTTTGGGGGATGGTCTAATGAAAAACTGTTTTTT.

The rearrangement links TRBV5-5 to TRBJ2-7, with unresolved D. Trimming stripped 0 bases from V and 7 bases from J, with 8 bases between. Germline CDR1 SGHKS, CDR2 YYEKEE (reference sequence). The CDR3 consists of 12 residues. The CDR3 reads CASSLGNLEQYF. The CDR3, as DNA: TGTGCCAGCAGCTTGGGGAACCTAGAGCAGTACTTC.

In its sample, this clonotype was seen a few times. This rearrangement joins TRBV6-5 to TRBJ1-1; 7 bases fit TRBD1. This CDR3 is built from 15 residues. Per the germline V gene, CDR1 is MNHEY and CDR2 is SVGAGI. V lost 2 bases and J lost 5; bases outside the gene matches: 8. The CDR3 reads CASSYTPTGLTEAFF. CDR3 coding DNA: TGTGCCAGCAGTTACACTCCGACAGGGTTGACTGAAGCTTTCTTT.

The table lists this clonotype with many counts. V gene TRBV4-1 combines with J gene TRBJ2-3; possibly TRBD2 for D (5 bases). Germline V lookup: CDR1 MGHRA, CDR2 YSYEKL. The CDR3 consists of 14 residues. Trimming removed 1 base at V and 8 bases at J, with 13 bases between. The CDR3 loop is CASSQGGSDATQYF. DNA of the CDR3: TGCGCCAGCAGCCAAGGAGGGTCAGACGCTACGCAGTATTTT.